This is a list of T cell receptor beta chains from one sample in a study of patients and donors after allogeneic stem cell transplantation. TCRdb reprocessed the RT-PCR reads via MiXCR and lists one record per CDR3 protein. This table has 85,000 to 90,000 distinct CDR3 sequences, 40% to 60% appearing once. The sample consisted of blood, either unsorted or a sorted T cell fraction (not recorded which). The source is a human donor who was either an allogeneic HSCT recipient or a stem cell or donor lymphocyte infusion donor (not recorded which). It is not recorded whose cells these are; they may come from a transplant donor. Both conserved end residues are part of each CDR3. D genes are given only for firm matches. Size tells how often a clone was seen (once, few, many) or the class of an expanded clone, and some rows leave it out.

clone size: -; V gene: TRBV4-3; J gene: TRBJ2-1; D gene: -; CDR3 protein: CASSLSLLASNEQFF; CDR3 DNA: TGCGCCAGCAGCCTGAGCTTGCTAGCCTCCAATGAGCAGTTCTTC
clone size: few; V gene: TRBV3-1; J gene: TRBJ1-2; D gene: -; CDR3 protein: CASSPWKSRYGYTF; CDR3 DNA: TGTGCCAGCAGCCCGTGGAAAAGCCGGTATGGCTACACCTTC
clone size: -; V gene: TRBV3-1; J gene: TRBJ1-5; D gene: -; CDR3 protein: CASSQEYGSGNQPQHF; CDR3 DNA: TGTGCCAGCAGCCAAGAATATGGGTCAGGGAATCAGCCCCAGCATTTT
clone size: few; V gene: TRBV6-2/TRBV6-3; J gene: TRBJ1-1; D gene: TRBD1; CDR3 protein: CASSRAGTANTEAFF; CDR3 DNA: TGTGCCAGCAGTCGCGCCGGGACAGCGAACACTGAAGCTTTCTTT
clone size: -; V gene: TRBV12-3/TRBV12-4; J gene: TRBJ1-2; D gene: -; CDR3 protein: CASSPAWPGLNGYTF; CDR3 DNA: TGTGCCAGCAGCCCCGCGTGGCCGGGTCTTAATGGCTACACCTTC
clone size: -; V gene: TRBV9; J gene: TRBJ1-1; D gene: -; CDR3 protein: CASSVLDRSTEAFF; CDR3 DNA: TGTGCCAGCAGCGTACTAGACAGAAGCACTGAAGCTTTCTTT
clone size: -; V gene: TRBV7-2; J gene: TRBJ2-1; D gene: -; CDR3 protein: CASSLAAGSYNEQFF; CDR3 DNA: TGTGCCAGCAGCTTAGCCGCGGGAAGCTACAATGAGCAGTTCTTC
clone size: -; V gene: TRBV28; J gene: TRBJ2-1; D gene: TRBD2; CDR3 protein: CASRPGLGSNNEQFF; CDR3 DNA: TGTGCCAGCAGGCCCGGACTAGGTAGCAACAATGAGCAGTTCTTC
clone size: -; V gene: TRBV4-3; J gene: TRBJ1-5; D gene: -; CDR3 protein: CASSQGRNSLHKEPQHF; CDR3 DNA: TGCGCCAGCAGCCAAGGAAGGAACAGTCTCCACAAGGAGCCCCAGCATTTT
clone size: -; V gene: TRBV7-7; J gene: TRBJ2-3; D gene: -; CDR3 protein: CASSLGGSDTQYF; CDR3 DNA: TGTGCTAGCAGCTTAGGCGGGTCGGATACGCAGTATTTT
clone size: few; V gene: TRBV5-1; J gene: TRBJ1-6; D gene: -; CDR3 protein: CASSLVGDYGRNSPLHF; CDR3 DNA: TGCGCCAGCAGCTTGGTGGGGGATTACGGAAGGAATTCACCCCTCCACTTT
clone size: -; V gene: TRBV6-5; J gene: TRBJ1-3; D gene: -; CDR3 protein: CASSFRDGNTIYF; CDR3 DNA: TGTGCCAGCAGTTTTAGGGATGGAAACACCATATATTTT
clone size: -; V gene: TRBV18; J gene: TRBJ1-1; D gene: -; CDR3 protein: CASSNQNTEAFF; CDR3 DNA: TGTGCCAGCTCGAATCAGAACACTGAAGCTTTCTTT
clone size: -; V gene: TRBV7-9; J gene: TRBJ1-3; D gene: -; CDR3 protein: CASSTAKGPGALSGNTIYF; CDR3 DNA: TGTGCCAGCAGTACCGCAAAAGGGCCAGGGGCGCTCTCTGGAAACACCATATATTTT
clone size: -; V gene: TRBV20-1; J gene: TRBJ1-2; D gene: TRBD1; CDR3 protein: CSAPGQGLANYGYTF; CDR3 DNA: TGCAGTGCCCCGGGACAGGGGTTGGCTAACTATGGCTACACCTTC
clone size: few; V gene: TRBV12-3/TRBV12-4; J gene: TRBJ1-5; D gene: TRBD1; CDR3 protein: CASILDRGWNQPQHF; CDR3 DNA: TGTGCCAGCATCCTTGACAGGGGATGGAATCAGCCCCAGCATTTT
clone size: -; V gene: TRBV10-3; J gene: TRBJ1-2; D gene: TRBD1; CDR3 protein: CAITSNRGYTF; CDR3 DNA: TGTGCCATCACTTCAAACAGGGGGTACACCTTC
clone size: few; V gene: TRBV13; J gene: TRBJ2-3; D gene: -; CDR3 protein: CASSRIAGTDTQYF; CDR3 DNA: TGTGCCAGCAGCCGGATAGCGGGCACAGATACGCAGTATTTT
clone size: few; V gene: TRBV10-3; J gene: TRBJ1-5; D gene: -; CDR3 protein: CAISESMDQPQHF; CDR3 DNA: TGTGCCATCAGTGAGTCGATGGATCAGCCCCAGCATTTT
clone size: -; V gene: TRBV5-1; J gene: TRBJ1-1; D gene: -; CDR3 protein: CASSLVDVGTEAFF; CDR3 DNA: TGCGCCAGCAGCTTGGTGGACGTGGGTACTGAAGCTTTCTTT
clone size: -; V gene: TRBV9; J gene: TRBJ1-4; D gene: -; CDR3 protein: CASSVAGPSTGEKLFF; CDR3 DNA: TGTGCCAGCAGCGTAGCTGGGCCCTCAACGGGAGAAAAACTGTTTTTT
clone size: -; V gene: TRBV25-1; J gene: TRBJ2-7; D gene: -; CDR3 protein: CASSEREGGEQYF; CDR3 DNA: TGTGCCAGCAGTGAAAGAGAAGGGGGCGAGCAGTACTTC
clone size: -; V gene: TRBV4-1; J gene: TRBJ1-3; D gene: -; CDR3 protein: CASSQEAGFGNTIYF; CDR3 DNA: TGCGCCAGCAGCCAAGAAGCAGGGTTCGGAAACACCATATATTTT
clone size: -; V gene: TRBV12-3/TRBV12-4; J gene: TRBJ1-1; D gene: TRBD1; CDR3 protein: CASSLDDRGHTEAFF; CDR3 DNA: TGTGCCAGCAGTCTCGACGACAGGGGGCACACTGAAGCTTTCTTT
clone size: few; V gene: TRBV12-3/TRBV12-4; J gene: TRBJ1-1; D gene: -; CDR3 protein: CASSPMGGHDTEAFF; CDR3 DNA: TGTGCCAGCAGTCCCATGGGGGGTCACGACACTGAAGCTTTCTTT
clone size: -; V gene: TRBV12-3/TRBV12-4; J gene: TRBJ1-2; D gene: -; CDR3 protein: CASSLTGGQFYGYTF; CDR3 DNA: TGTGCCAGCAGTTTGACGGGGGGCCAATTCTATGGCTACACCTTC
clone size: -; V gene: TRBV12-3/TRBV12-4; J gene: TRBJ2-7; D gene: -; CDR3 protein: CASSLGRGRYEQYF; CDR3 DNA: TGTGCCAGCAGTTTAGGGAGGGGGCGATACGAGCAGTACTTC
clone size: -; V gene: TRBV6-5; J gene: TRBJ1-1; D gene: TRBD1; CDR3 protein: CASSYGSTGGNAEAFF; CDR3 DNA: TGTGCCAGCAGTTACGGATCGACAGGGGGCAACGCTGAAGCTTTCTTT
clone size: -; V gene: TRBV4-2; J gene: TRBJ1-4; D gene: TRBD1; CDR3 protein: CASSRTGTEGEKLFF; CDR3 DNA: TGTGCCAGCAGCCGAACCGGGACAGAGGGTGAAAAACTGTTTTTT
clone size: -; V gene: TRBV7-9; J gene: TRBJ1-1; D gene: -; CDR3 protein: CASRLNTEAFF; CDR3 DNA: TGTGCCAGCAGATTGAACACTGAAGCTTTCTTT
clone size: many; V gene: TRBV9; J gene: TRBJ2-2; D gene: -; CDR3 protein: CASRPFDINTGELFF; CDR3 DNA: TGTGCCAGCAGGCCATTTGACATAAACACCGGGGAGCTGTTTTTT
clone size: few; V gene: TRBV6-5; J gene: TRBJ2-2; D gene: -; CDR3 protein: CASSPLLGGGTGELFF; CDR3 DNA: TGTGCCAGCAGCCCACTCCTCGGGGGTGGCACCGGGGAGCTGTTTTTT
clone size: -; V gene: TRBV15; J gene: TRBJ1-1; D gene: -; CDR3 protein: CATSSMVGPNTEAFF; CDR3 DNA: TGTGCCACCAGCAGTATGGTAGGGCCGAACACTGAAGCTTTCTTT
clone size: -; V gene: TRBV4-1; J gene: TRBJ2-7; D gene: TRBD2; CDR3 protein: CASSQLGVGSGFYEQYF; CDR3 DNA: TGCGCCAGCAGCCAATTAGGAGTCGGTAGCGGGTTTTACGAGCAGTACTTC
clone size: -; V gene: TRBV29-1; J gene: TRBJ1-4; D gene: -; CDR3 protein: CSVVIRAPRGKLFF; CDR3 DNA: TGCAGCGTTGTTATCCGGGCCCCCCGGGGGAAACTGTTTTTT
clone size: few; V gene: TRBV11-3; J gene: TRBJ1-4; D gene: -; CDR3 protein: CASSRAGDEKLFF; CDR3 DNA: TGTGCCAGCAGCCGTGCTGGGGATGAAAAACTGTTTTTT
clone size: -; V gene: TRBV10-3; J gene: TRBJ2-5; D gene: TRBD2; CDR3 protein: CAIGRDYLHQETQYF; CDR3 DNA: TGTGCCATCGGGCGGGACTACCTTCACCAAGAGACCCAGTACTTC
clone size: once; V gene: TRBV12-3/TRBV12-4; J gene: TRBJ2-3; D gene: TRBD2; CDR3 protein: CASSLLAGGAGIADTQYF; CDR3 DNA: TGTGCCAGCAGCCTACTAGCGGGAGGGGCCGGAATAGCAGATACGCAGTATTTT
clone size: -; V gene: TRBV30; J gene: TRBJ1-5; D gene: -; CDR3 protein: CAWSGVILARDNQPQHF; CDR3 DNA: TGTGCCTGGAGCGGGGTGATATTAGCCCGCGACAATCAGCCCCAGCATTTT
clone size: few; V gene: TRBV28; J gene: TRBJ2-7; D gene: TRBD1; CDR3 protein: CASNGQDSYEQYF; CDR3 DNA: TGTGCCAGCAATGGACAGGATTCCTACGAGCAGTACTTC
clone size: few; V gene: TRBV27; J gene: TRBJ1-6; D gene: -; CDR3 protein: CASSFSGDNSPLHF; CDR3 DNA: TGTGCCAGCAGTTTTTCAGGGGACAATTCACCCCTCCACTTT
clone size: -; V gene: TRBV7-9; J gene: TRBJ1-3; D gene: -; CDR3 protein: CASSPRSSGNTIYF; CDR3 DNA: TGTGCCAGCAGCCCCCGCAGTTCTGGAAACACCATATATTTT
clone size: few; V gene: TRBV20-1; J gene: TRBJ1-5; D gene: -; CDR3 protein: CSARDMGQPQHF; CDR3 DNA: TGCAGTGCTAGAGATATGGGTCAGCCCCAGCATTTT
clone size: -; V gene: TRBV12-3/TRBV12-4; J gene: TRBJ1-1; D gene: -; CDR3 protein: CASTPVTEAFF; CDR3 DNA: TGTGCCAGCACCCCAGTTACTGAAGCTTTCTTT
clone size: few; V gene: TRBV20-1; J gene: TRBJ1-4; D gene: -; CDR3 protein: CSARDGRSNEKLFF; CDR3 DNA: TGCAGTGCTAGAGATGGACGGAGTAATGAAAAACTGTTTTTT
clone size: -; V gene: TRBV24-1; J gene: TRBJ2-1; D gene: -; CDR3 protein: CATSDFRLAWNEQFF; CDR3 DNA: TGTGCCACCAGTGATTTTCGGCTAGCGTGGAATGAGCAGTTCTTC